The 10 T cell receptor beta chains below all came from one sample that was sequenced in a study of Graves' ophthalmopathy and Graves' hyperthyroidism. Amplification of TCR beta CDR3 regions used RNA transcripts. HTBI-primed first-round RT-PCR preceded second-round multiplex PCR. TCRdb reprocessed the multiplex PCR reads with MiXCR, giving one entry per CDR3 protein. This sample has approximately 1.2 million distinct CDR3 sequences, with approximately 35% found just once. Sequenced input: peripheral blood or thyroid tissue (not recorded which). These receptor sequences come from an adult man with Graves' hyperthyroidism.

This clonotype was recorded at least ten times. This chain uses TRBV7-9 with TRBJ1-4; tentatively, D is TRBD1 (6 bases). V dropped 1 base and J dropped 8 bases, with 8 bases sitting between them. The CDR3 runs 13 residues. CDR1 is SEHNR, CDR2 FQNEAQ, per germline (reference sequence). The CDR3 DNA reads TGTGCCAGCAGCTTAGGCCAGGGGGAAAAACTGTTTTTT. It is translated as CASSLGQGEKLFF.

This clonotype appeared a single time. Possible read error: a much larger clone is one base away. This chain joins TRBV7-9 and TRBJ1-1, with D tentatively TRBD1 (5 bases). V lost 5 bases to trimming and J lost 3 bases, with 16 bases between them. The V gene's germline CDR1 is SEHNR and CDR2 FQNEAQ (reference sequence). CDR3 length: 15 residues. The CDR3 sequence is CASSLISGGHTEAFF. The CDR3 DNA follows: TGTGCCAGCAGCCTAATCAGTGGGGGACACACTGAAGCTTTCTTT.

The V gene is TRBV29-1, the J gene TRBJ1-2, with D uncertain. Trimming removed 7 bases from V and 5 bases from J, with 14 bases in between. The length of the CDR3 is 12 residues. Germline V gives CDR1 SQVTM, CDR2 ANQGSEA. CDR3 amino acids: CSDRAPGYGYTF. The CDR3 region has the DNA TGCAGCGATCGGGCTCCGGGGTATGGCTACACCTTC.

CDR3 in DNA: TGTGCCACTGGACTGAGCCAAGAGACCCAGTACTTC. Encoded protein: CATGLSQETQYF. The chain joins TRBV5-6 to TRBJ2-5; possibly TRBD2 for D (5 bases). V dropped 9 bases and J dropped 1 base, with 10 bases sitting between them. Looked up from germline, CDR1 is SGHDT and CDR2 is YYEEEE. This CDR3 comprises 12 residues.

For this clonotype: This sequence may be a read error, since a much larger clone differs from it by one base. Likely a read error: the CDR3 ends without its conserved phenylalanine or tryptophan. The chain has TRBV12-3 or TRBV12-4 and TRBJ1-2; D is unclear. The CDR3 extends over 13 amino acids. Trimming pared 5 bases from V and 3 bases from J, leaving 10 bases between. The chain's CDR3 is CASSTGYYYGYTL. The CDR3 nucleotides are TGTGCCAGCAGTACGGGTTACTACTATGGCTACACCCTC.

V is TRBV2 and J is TRBJ1-5, with D possibly matching TRBD1 (6 bases). Trimming pared 8 bases from V and 10 bases from J, leaving 21 bases between. From germline, CDR1 is SNHLY and CDR2 FYNNEI. This CDR3 has 14 amino acids. The CDR3 DNA reads TGTGCCAGCTCAGGATCATACAGGGAAGGCCCCCAGCATTTT. Translating it yields CASSGSYREGPQHF.

This sequence joins TRBV7-2 and TRBJ1-5; 9 bases align to TRBD1. J lost 6 bases, V lost 0 bases, and 9 bases had no gene match. Germline assignment: CDR1 SGHTA and CDR2 FQGNSA. The CDR3 consists of 17 residues. The CDR3 sequence is CASSLAPGTGYSQPQHF. The CDR3, as DNA: TGTGCCAGCAGCTTAGCCCCGGGGACAGGGTACAGTCAGCCCCAGCATTTT.

V is TRBV4-3 and J is TRBJ2-7, with D possibly TRBD1 on 8 matching bases. From germline, CDR1 is LGHNA and CDR2 YSLEER. The CDR3 covers 16 residues. The V gene lost 1 base and the J gene lost 3 bases, with 16 bases spanning the gap. DNA of the CDR3: TGCGCCAGCAGCCAAGGGAGCGGGACAGGCCGCTACGAGCAGTACTTC. Protein product: CASSQGSGTGRYEQYF.

This clonotype was detected ten times or more. The rearrangement joins TRBV7-9 to TRBJ2-7, with 7 nucleotides matching TRBD1. The CDR3 covers 15 residues. From germline, CDR1 is SEHNR and CDR2 FQNEAQ (reference sequence). Losses at the gene ends were 5 bases for V and 2 bases for J; bases not matched to a gene: 9. CDR3 nucleotides: TGTGCCAGCAGCCCCCGACAGGGCCTCCCCTACGAGCAGTACTTC. This codes for CASSPRQGLPYEQYF. Using reference TRBV7-9 and TRBJ2-7 for the parts outside the CDR3, the full variable domain is DTGVSQNPRHKITKRGQNVTFRCDPISEHNRLYWYRQTLGQGPEFLTYFQNEAQLEKSRLLSDRFSAERPKGSFSTLEIQRTEQGDSAMYLCASSPRQGLPYEQYFGPGTRLTVT.

The gene calls are TRBV7-2 and TRBJ1-5; D is undetermined. Trimming pared 1 base from V and 4 bases from J, leaving 14 bases between. This CDR3 is built from 16 residues. Germline assignment: CDR1 SGHTA and CDR2 FQGNSA. CDR3 sequence (DNA): TGTGCCAGCAGCTTAGGTTCACGGACTGTTAATCAGCCCCAGCATTTT. Amino acids: CASSLGSRTVNQPQHF.